The rows below give T cell receptor beta chains drawn from one sample of a study of shared clonotypes between healthy human individuals. Clones were sequenced by immunoSEQ multiplex PCR, and TCRdb holds only the in-frame ones, with some missing. The sample lists approximately 1.9 million clones; just under 95% were seen once. Material for sequencing was naive CD8+ T cells from PBMCs. Receptors were obtained from a man aged 18-30 years in good health. Some clones in this sample may be carry-over from other donors' samples. The CDR3 runs from the conserved cysteine through the conserved F or W. The D gene is left open where the match is weak. Clone size is not always given. Where it is, it says once, few, many or a class for expanded clones.

cdr3_length	j_call	v_call	clone_size	d_call	cdr3_aa	cdr3_nt
15	TRBJ1-4	TRBV7-3	once	-	CASSGWGREREKLFF	TGTGCCAGCAGCGGTTGGGGCAGGGAGCGTGAAAAACTGTTTTTT
13	TRBJ2-3	TRBV27	-	-	CASSIAGTDTQYF	TGTGCCAGCAGTATAGCAGGTACAGATACGCAGTATTTT
13	TRBJ2-1	TRBV6-1	-	-	CASSDYTYNEQFF	TGTGCCAGCAGTGATTACACTTACAATGAGCAGTTCTTC
15	TRBJ1-1	TRBV6-5	-	TRBD1	CASRKDRGGGTEAFF	TGTGCCAGCAGAAAAGACAGGGGGGGCGGCACTGAAGCTTTCTTT
12	TRBJ2-6	TRBV7-2	-	-	CASRSRGPVLTF	TGTGCCAGCAGGTCCCGGGGCCCGGTCCTGACTTTC
18	TRBJ2-7	TRBV10-3	-	TRBD2	CAISTLLESGRPAYEQYF	TGTGCCATCAGTACTCTCCTTGAGAGCGGGAGGCCCGCCTACGAGCAGTACTTC
16	TRBJ2-5	TRBV9	-	TRBD1	CASSVAGDSSLETQYF	TGTGCCAGCAGCGTAGCTGGGGACAGTAGCCTGGAGACCCAGTACTTC
13	TRBJ2-7	TRBV27	-	TRBD2	CASSSASGYEQYF	TGTGCCAGCAGTTCGGCTAGCGGCTACGAGCAGTACTTC
14	TRBJ2-1	TRBV13	-	-	CASSLSGQEGEQFF	TGTGCCAGCAGCTTAAGTGGACAGGAGGGTGAGCAGTTCTTC
16	TRBJ2-2	TRBV4-3	-	-	CASSQDRLVGTGELFF	TGCGCCAGCAGCCAAGATCGACTAGTCGGGACCGGGGAGCTGTTTTTT
14	TRBJ2-1	TRBV7-8	-	-	CASSRGRGRNEQFF	TGTGCCAGCAGCCGGGGCCGGGGTCGGAATGAGCAGTTCTTC
17	TRBJ1-1	TRBV19	-	TRBD1	CASSKPLRTGKNTEAFF	TGTGCCAGTAGTAAGCCCTTAAGGACAGGGAAGAACACTGAAGCTTTCTTT
17	TRBJ2-1	TRBV7-9	-	-	CASSSRGSPAGYNEQFF	TGTGCCAGCAGCTCTAGGGGCAGCCCGGCAGGTTACAATGAGCAGTTCTTC
14	TRBJ1-4	TRBV6-5	-	-	CASRKTGPGEKLFF	TGTGCCAGCAGGAAAACAGGGCCAGGGGAAAAACTGTTTTTT
13	TRBJ2-7	TRBV19	-	-	CASSISPSNEQYF	TGTGCCAGTAGTATCAGCCCTAGCAACGAGCAGTACTTC
13	TRBJ2-7	TRBV2	-	-	CASSEVQVDEQYF	TGTGCCAGCAGTGAGGTACAGGTTGACGAGCAGTACTTC
12	TRBJ2-7	TRBV11-2	-	-	CASSFPGGEQYF	TGTGCCAGCAGCTTTCCCGGCGGGGAGCAGTACTTC
14	TRBJ1-1	TRBV7-2	-	-	CASRWGGLWTEAFF	TGTGCCAGCAGGTGGGGGGGGCTTTGGACTGAAGCTTTCTTT
11	TRBJ2-1	TRBV20-1	-	TRBD2	CSARASGGQFF	TGCAGTGCTAGGGCCAGCGGGGGGCAGTTCTTC
16	TRBJ2-1	TRBV27	-	TRBD2	CASSFSVAGWYNEQFF	TGTGCCAGCAGTTTTTCAGTAGCGGGATGGTACAATGAGCAGTTCTTC
16	TRBJ2-1	TRBV27	-	TRBD2	CASSGTSGRFHNEQFF	TGTGCCAGCAGTGGGACTAGCGGGAGGTTCCACAATGAGCAGTTCTTC
15	TRBJ2-1	TRBV18	-	TRBD2	CASSPTSGRAGEQFF	TGTGCCAGCTCACCCACTAGCGGGAGGGCCGGAGAGCAGTTCTTC
12	TRBJ1-2	TRBV27	-	TRBD1	CASGDSLGGYTF	TGTGCCAGCGGGGACAGTCTCGGAGGCTACACCTTC
21	TRBJ2-6	TRBV2	-	TRBD2	CASSVPLPTGLAGAGANVLTF	TGTGCCAGCAGTGTCCCTTTACCTACTGGACTAGCGGGAGCTGGGGCCAACGTCCTGACTTTC
14	TRBJ2-5	TRBV6-1	-	TRBD2	CASRERGDWETQYF	TGTGCCAGCAGAGAGCGGGGAGACTGGGAGACCCAGTACTTC
13	TRBJ1-1	TRBV10-1	-	-	CASSPNRATEAFF	TGCGCCAGCAGCCCAAACAGGGCCACTGAAGCTTTCTTT
14	TRBJ1-2	TRBV28	-	-	CASSGRTAPYGYTF	TGTGCCAGCAGTGGAAGGACAGCTCCCTATGGCTACACCTTC
15	TRBJ2-3	TRBV7-8	-	TRBD2	CASTRLGGSTDTQYF	TGTGCCAGCACCCGCCTGGGGGGGAGCACAGATACGCAGTATTTT
13	TRBJ1-1	TRBV28	few	-	CASSLRSRAEAFF	TGTGCCAGCAGTTTAAGGTCGCGGGCTGAAGCTTTCTTT
14	TRBJ2-7	TRBV6-6	-	TRBD1	CASSQDRGAIEQYF	TGTGCCAGCAGTCAGGACAGGGGAGCGATCGAGCAGTACTTC